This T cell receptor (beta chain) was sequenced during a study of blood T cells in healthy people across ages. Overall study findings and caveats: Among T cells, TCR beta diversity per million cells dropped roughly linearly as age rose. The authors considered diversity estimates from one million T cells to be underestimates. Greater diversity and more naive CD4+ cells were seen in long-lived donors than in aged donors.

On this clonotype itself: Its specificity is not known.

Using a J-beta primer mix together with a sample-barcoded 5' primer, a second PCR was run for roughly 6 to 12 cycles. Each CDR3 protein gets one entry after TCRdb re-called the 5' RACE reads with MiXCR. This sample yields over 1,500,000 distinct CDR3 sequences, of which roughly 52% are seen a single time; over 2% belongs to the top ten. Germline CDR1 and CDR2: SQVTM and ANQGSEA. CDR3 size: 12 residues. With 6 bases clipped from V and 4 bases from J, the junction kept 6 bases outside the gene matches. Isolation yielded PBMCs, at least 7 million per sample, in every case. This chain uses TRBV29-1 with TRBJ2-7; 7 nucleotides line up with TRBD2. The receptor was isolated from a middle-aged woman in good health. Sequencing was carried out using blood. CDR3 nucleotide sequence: TGCAGCGTCCTCCGGGGGGAATACGAGCAGTACTTC. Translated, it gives CSVLRGEYEQYF.